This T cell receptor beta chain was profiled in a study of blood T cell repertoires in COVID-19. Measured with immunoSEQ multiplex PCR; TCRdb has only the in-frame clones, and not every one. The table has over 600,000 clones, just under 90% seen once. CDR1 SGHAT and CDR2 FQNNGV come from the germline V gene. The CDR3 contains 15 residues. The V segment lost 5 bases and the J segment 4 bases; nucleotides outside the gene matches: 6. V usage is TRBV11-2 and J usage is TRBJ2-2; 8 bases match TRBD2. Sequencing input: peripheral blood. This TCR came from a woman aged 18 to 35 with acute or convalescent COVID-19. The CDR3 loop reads CASSVAGSITGELFF. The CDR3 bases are TGTGCCAGCAGCGTAGCGGGGTCAATCACCGGGGAGCTGTTTTTT.